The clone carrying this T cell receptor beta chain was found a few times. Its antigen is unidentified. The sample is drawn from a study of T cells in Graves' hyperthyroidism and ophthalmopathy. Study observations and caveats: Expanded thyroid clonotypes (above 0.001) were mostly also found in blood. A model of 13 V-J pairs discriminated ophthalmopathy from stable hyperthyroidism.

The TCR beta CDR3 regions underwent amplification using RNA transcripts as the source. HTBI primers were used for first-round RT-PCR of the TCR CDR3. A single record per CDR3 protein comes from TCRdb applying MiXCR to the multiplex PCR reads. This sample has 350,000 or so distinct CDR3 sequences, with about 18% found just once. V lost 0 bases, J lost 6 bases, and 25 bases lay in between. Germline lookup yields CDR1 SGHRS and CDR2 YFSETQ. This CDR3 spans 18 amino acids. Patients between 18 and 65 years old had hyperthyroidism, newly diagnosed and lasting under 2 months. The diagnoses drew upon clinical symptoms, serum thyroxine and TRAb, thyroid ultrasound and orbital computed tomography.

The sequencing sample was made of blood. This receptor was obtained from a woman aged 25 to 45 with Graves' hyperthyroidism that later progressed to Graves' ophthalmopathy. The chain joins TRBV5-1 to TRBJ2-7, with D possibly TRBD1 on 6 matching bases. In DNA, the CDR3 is TGCGCCAGCAGCTTGGCCTGGGGAAACCTATTGACAGGAGGCGAGCAGTACTTC. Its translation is CASSLAWGNLLTGGEQYF.